The clone carrying this T cell receptor beta chain was counted ten times or more. Its target is unknown. Germline loops: CDR1 MGHRA, CDR2 YSYEKL. This CDR3 is 14 amino acids long. Trimming at V came to 1 base and at J to 2 bases, leaving 1 base not matched to a gene. The TCRbeta library incorporated unique molecular identifiers. TCRdb re-derived calls from the PCR reads in MiXCR, one entry per CDR3 protein. The repertoire includes around 300,000 distinct CDR3 sequences, roughly a tenth of them detected once, and 7.5% sits in the top ten. This sample was included in a study of T-cell reconstitution after alpha-beta-depleted transplantation in children. Findings and caveats of the study: Some patients owed their high day-60 TCRbeta diversity to surviving recipient T cells and thymic progenitors. Reportedly, alpha-beta T cells present about two months post-transplant originated from several hundred expanded clones of graft origin.

The specimen was PBMCs, collected before TCRalphabeta/CD19-depleted stem cell transplant. The chain combines TRBV4-1 with TRBJ2-7; 8 bases match TRBD1. This TCR was recovered from a boy in the first two years of life with acute myeloid leukemia, due to receive a stem cell transplant. The CDR3 DNA follows: TGCGCCAGCAGCCAAGTGGGACAGGCCTACGAGCAGTACTTC. Translated, it gives CASSQVGQAYEQYF.